The 30 T cell receptor beta chains given below trace back to one sample, sequenced in a study of T cell responses to AZD1222 COVID-19 vaccine. Using immunoSEQ multiplex PCR, the repertoire was profiled, and TCRdb retains in-frame clones only, with some absent. Counted here are 85,000 to 100,000 clones, 85% to 95% occurring once; the ten biggest clones make up roughly 13%. The material sequenced was peripheral blood, taken on day 0 of AZD1222 vaccination. Source of these receptors: an adult in good health.

The chain combines TRBV19 with TRBJ1-4; D uncertain. Germline CDR1 LNHDA, CDR2 SQIVND (reference sequence). The V and J ends lost 2 bases and 5 bases respectively, with 12 bases between them. CDR3 length: 15 residues. The CDR3 sequence: CASSISSAGNEKLFF. The CDR3 bases are TGTGCCAGTAGTATAAGTTCGGCGGGCAATGAAAAACTGTTTTTT.

The chain has TRBV1 and TRBJ1-1; the table's TRBD1 call for D was not verified on the DNA. TRBV1 is classified as a pseudogene. CDR3 size: 14 residues. DNA of the CDR3: TGCACCAGCAGTCCGGGACAGGGGGCCTCTGAAGCTTTCTTT. Translating it yields CTSSPGQGASEAFF.

J is TRBJ2-3 and V is TRBV5-1; TRBD1 is a possible D gene (5 bases). Trimming took off 2 bases at V and 4 bases at J, with 11 bases between the two ends. The length of the CDR3 is 14 residues. CDR1 is SGHRS, CDR2 YFSETQ, per germline. The CDR3 coding sequence is TGCGCCAGCAGCTTACGGCAGGGCGCAGATACGCAGTATTTT. It codes for CASSLRQGADTQYF.

The chain couples TRBV6-5 to TRBJ2-5; D gene ambiguous. Germline-derived CDR1 and CDR2 are MNHEY and SVGAGI. Between the trimmed V and J ends, which lost 5 bases and 5 bases, there was a span of 15 bases. The length of the CDR3 is 14 residues. CDR3 amino acids: CASSPGIPRETQYF. The CDR3 DNA reads as TGTGCCAGCAGTCCTGGGATCCCTCGGGAGACCCAGTACTTC.

The chain has TRBV10-2 and TRBJ2-5; unclear D gene. V shed 2 bases and J shed 2 bases, with 9 bases lying between them. This CDR3 contains 14 residues. CDR1 is WSHSY, CDR2 SAAADI, per germline. The CDR3 coding sequence is TGCGCCAGCAGTGAGCAGGCAGAACAAGAGACCCAGTACTTC. It translates to CASSEQAEQETQYF.

The V gene is TRBV7-9, the J gene TRBJ1-5; D unresolved. CDR3 length equals 12 residues. Trimming stripped 4 bases from V and 4 bases from J, with 5 bases between. The germline CDR1 and CDR2 sequences are SEHNR and FQNEAQ (reference sequence). CDR3 sequence reads: CASSSRNQPQHF. In DNA, the CDR3 is TGTGCCAGCAGCTCACGAAATCAGCCCCAGCATTTT.

The chain links TRBV3-1 (or the pseudogene TRBV3-2) to TRBJ1-5; the D is unclear. Germline CDR1 is LGHDT and CDR2 is YNNKEL (reference sequence). V dropped 2 bases and J dropped 6 bases, with 11 bases sitting between them. This CDR3 has 14 amino acids. The CDR3 region has the DNA TGTGCCAGCAGCCAACAGGATTCAAGTCAGCCCCAGCATTTT. It is translated as CASSQQDSSQPQHF.

The chain couples TRBV28 to TRBJ2-5; TRBD2 matches at 14 bases. Trimming at V came to 5 bases and at J to 4 bases, leaving 6 bases not matched to a gene. The CDR3 contains 16 residues. Germline V CDR1 and CDR2: MDHEN, SYDVKM. The CDR3 spells CASSPRLAGGRETQYF. The CDR3 DNA is TGTGCCAGCAGTCCCCGACTAGCGGGGGGGAGAGAGACCCAGTACTTC.

The chain links TRBV7-3 to TRBJ2-3; 14 bases are a match to TRBD2. The germline CDR1 and CDR2 sequences are SGHTA and FQGTGA. With V trimmed by 2 bases and J by 8 bases, 6 bases remained unmatched. The CDR3 covers 16 residues. CDR3 sequence: CASSLPGTSGSGTQYF. CDR3 sequence (DNA): TGTGCCAGCAGCTTACCCGGGACTAGCGGGAGTGGTACGCAGTATTTT. Variable domain in full (rest from reference TRBV7-3 and TRBJ2-3): GAGVSQTPSNKVTEKGKYVELRCDPISGHTALYWYRQSLGQGPEFLIYFQGTGAADDSGLPNDRFFAVRPEGSVSTLKIQRTERGDSAVYLCASSLPGTSGSGTQYFGPGTRLTVL.

The chain uses TRBV5-5 and TRBJ1-5; D remains unclear. V lost 3 bases and J lost 7, with 11 bases in between. The CDR3 length is 13 residues. CDR1 SGHKS and CDR2 YYEKEE come from the germline V gene (reference sequence). CDR3 sequence (DNA): TGTGCCAGCAGCTCGGCGGCGGTCCAGCCCCAGCATTTT. It codes for CASSSAAVQPQHF.

DNA of the CDR3: TGTGCCAGCAGCCAAAGGACTAGCGGGCGGGAGAGGGCAGATACGCAGTATTTT. It codes for CASSQRTSGRERADTQYF. V gene TRBV3-1 (or the pseudogene TRBV3-2) combines with J gene TRBJ2-3; TRBD2 agrees at 11 bases. The V gene's germline CDR1 is LGHDT and CDR2 YNNKEL (reference sequence). The CDR3 totals 18 residues. V gave up 2 bases and J gave up 4 bases; unmatched junction bases: 11.

V usage is TRBV3-1 (or the pseudogene TRBV3-2) and J usage is TRBJ1-1, with D possibly matching TRBD1 (6 bases). Looked up from germline, CDR1 is LGHDT and CDR2 is YNNKEL (reference sequence). The V gene lost 3 bases and the J gene lost 4 bases, with 15 bases spanning the gap. The CDR3 is made up of 15 amino acids. CDR3 protein: CASSHRQARGTEAFF. The DNA for the CDR3 is TGTGCCAGCAGCCATAGACAGGCCCGAGGCACTGAAGCTTTCTTT.

The rearrangement joins TRBV19 to TRBJ1-6, with TRBD1 identical over 7 bases. Germline trimming cut 5 bases from V and 10 bases from J; bases unmatched to any gene: 11. Germline lookup yields CDR1 LNHDA and CDR2 SQIVND (reference sequence). The CDR3 totals 15 residues. The DNA for the CDR3 is TGTGCCAGTAGTGGCCTGGGACAGACGGAATCACCCCTCCACTTT. It is translated as CASSGLGQTESPLHF.

The chain couples TRBV3-1 (or the pseudogene TRBV3-2) to TRBJ1-2; 8 nucleotides agree with TRBD1. The CDR3 extends over 16 amino acids. The ends lost 1 base at V and 6 bases at J; junction bases unmatched: 10. Germline CDR1 is LGHDT and CDR2 is YNNKEL (reference sequence). CDR3: CASSQGIRQGIHGYTF. CDR3 bases: TGTGCCAGCAGCCAAGGCATCAGACAGGGGATCCATGGCTACACCTTC.

The rearrangement joins TRBV4-3 to TRBJ2-5, with a possible D match to TRBD1 (5 bases). Trimming removed 4 bases from V and 5 bases from J, with 11 bases in between. The CDR3 loop spans 13 amino acids. Germline V gives CDR1 LGHNA, CDR2 YSLEER. DNA for the CDR3: TGCGCCAGCAGCCTGCAGGGTTTTGAGACCCAGTACTTC. As protein: CASSLQGFETQYF.

The gene calls are TRBV27 and TRBJ1-1; unclear D gene. Trimming removed 2 bases from V and 0 bases from J, with 13 bases in between. The length of the CDR3 is 16 residues. Germline V CDR1 and CDR2: MNHEY, SMNVEV (reference sequence). In nucleotides, the CDR3 is TGTGCCAGCAGTTTAGTGGGGATTAGTATGAACACTGAAGCTTTCTTT. This encodes CASSLVGISMNTEAFF.

The chain links TRBV16 to TRBJ2-1; 8 bases align to TRBD1. The CDR3 contains 16 residues. Per germline, CDR1 KGHSY and CDR2 FQNENV. V dropped 2 bases and J dropped 1; count of bases not matched to a gene: 4. The DNA for the CDR3 is TGTGCCAGCAGCCAACGACAGGGGTTATCCTACAATGAGCAGTTCTTC. Protein: CASSQRQGLSYNEQFF.

The CDR3: CASSFLGKQFF. The CDR3 DNA sequence: TGTGCCAGCAGTTTTTTGGGGAAGCAGTTCTTC. V is TRBV28 and J is TRBJ2-1; D remains ambiguous. CDR1 is MDHEN and CDR2 is SYDVKM in the germline V gene. CDR3 length: 11 amino acids. With 3 bases removed from V and 11 bases from J, the gap between germline ends came to 8 bases.

The genes are TRBV5-1 and TRBJ2-5, with D unclear. Germline CDR1 reads SGHRS; CDR2 reads YFSETQ. The CDR3 contains 11 residues. The V end lost 4 bases, the J end lost 6 bases, and 7 bases lay between the germline ends. DNA for the CDR3: TGCGCCAGCAGCCCGGAGAAGACCCAGTACTTC. Protein product: CASSPEKTQYF.

This chain links TRBV6-5 with TRBJ1-5; no clear D gene. Trimming removed 7 bases from V and 5 bases from J, with 9 bases in between. Germline values: CDR1 MNHEY, CDR2 SVGAGI. The CDR3 totals 12 residues. The CDR3 here is CASTGGDQPQHF. CDR3 sequence (DNA): TGTGCCAGCACGGGAGGAGATCAGCCCCAGCATTTT.

The chain has TRBV6-5 and TRBJ1-5; TRBD1 might be the D (6 bases). V was trimmed by 5 bases and J by 0 bases, leaving 11 bases between them. CDR3 length equals 15 residues. The V gene's germline CDR1 is MNHEY and CDR2 SVGAGI. In nucleotides, the CDR3 is TGTGCCAGCAGTCCGGACAGCTATAGCAATCAGCCCCAGCATTTT. Protein product: CASSPDSYSNQPQHF.

The CDR3 DNA reads TGCGCCAGCAGCCAAGACGGGACAGGAAGGGACAATGAGCAGTTCTTC. Its protein product is CASSQDGTGRDNEQFF. The chain couples TRBV4-1 to TRBJ2-1, with TRBD1 identical over 8 bases. J was trimmed by 5 bases and V by 0 bases; bases with no gene match: 6. The CDR3 has 16 amino acids. Germline values: CDR1 MGHRA, CDR2 YSYEKL.

The chain joins TRBV6-5 to TRBJ1-2, with D possibly matching TRBD1 (6 bases). Trimming removed 2 bases from V and 6 bases from J, with 16 bases in between. The CDR3 consists of 15 residues. Per the germline V gene, CDR1 is MNHEY and CDR2 is SVGAGI. This chain's CDR3 is CASSYREGGANGYTF. CDR3 in DNA: TGTGCCAGCAGTTACCGGGAGGGGGGGGCGAATGGCTACACCTTC.

The genes are TRBV18 and TRBJ1-6; TRBD1 might be the D (5 bases). Germline CDR1 is KGHSH and CDR2 is LQKENI. This CDR3 has 19 amino acids. Trimming left V 3 bases short and J 5 bases short, with 23 bases between. CDR3 nucleotide sequence: TGTGCCAGCTCACCTGTCACCAGTTCGCTCCGGGGGAATAATTCACCCCTCCACTTT. Encoded protein: CASSPVTSSLRGNNSPLHF. Based on the CDR3 plus reference TRBV18 and TRBJ1-6, the full variable domain is NAGVMQNPRHLVRRRGQEARLRCSPMKGHSHVYWYRQLPEEGLKFMVYLQKENIIDESGMPKERFSAEFPKEGPSILRIQQVVRGDSAAYFCASSPVTSSLRGNNSPLHFGNGTRLTVT.

In nucleotides, the CDR3 is TGTGCCAGCAGCTTCGTTAGCGGGGACGGGTCCTACAATGAGCAGTTCTTC. Translating it yields CASSFVSGDGSYNEQFF. This chain links TRBV7-6 with TRBJ2-1, with 8 positions matching TRBD2. Germline loops: CDR1 SGHVS, CDR2 FNYEAQ. The CDR3 runs 17 residues. The junction had 8 bases not matched to a gene; V was cut back by 3 bases and J by 1 base.

V is TRBV27 and J is TRBJ2-1; D is undetermined. Germline assignment: CDR1 MNHEY and CDR2 SMNVEV (reference sequence). The CDR3 is 14 amino acids. V lost 2 bases and J 5 bases, leaving 10 bases between the germline ends. The CDR3 loop is CASSLPPENNEQFF. DNA of the CDR3: TGTGCCAGCAGTTTACCCCCGGAGAACAATGAGCAGTTCTTC.

The chain combines TRBV14 with TRBJ1-2; no clear D. The V gene's germline CDR1 is SGHDN and CDR2 FVKESK. The CDR3 totals 15 residues. V dropped 4 bases and J dropped 0 bases, with 12 bases sitting between them. CDR3 region: CASSPQLPANYGYTF. CDR3 nucleotides: TGTGCCAGCAGCCCCCAATTACCAGCTAACTATGGCTACACCTTC.

The chain combines TRBV6-2 or TRBV6-3 with TRBJ2-1, with 10 bases identical to TRBD2. The CDR3 sequence is 16 residues long. Germline V gene data show CDR1 as MNHEY and CDR2 as SVGEGT. J gave up 0 bases and V 6 bases, and 5 bases lay outside the gene matches. In DNA form, the CDR3 reads TGTGCCAGCAGCCCTAGCGGGAGTTTCTCCTACAATGAGCAGTTCTTC. Its protein is CASSPSGSFSYNEQFF.

The genes are TRBV9 and TRBJ1-3; D is possibly TRBD1 (6 bases). This CDR3 spans 13 amino acids. CDR1 SGDLS and CDR2 YYNGEE come from the germline V gene. Trimming took 5 bases from V and 7 from J, leaving 13 bases between them. CDR3 in DNA: TGTGCCAGCAGACCCGGGACAACTAACACCATATATTTT. It yields the protein CASRPGTTNTIYF.

This clone was counted once. The rearrangement links TRBV28 to TRBJ2-1, with D tentatively TRBD2 (6 bases). The CDR3 is made up of 14 amino acids. Trimming removed 6 bases at V and 7 bases at J, with 16 bases between. Germline CDR1 MDHEN, CDR2 SYDVKM. DNA for the CDR3: TGTGCCAGCAGGCTCCCCGGGGGAGTAAATGAGCAGTTCTTC. The encoded protein is CASRLPGGVNEQFF.